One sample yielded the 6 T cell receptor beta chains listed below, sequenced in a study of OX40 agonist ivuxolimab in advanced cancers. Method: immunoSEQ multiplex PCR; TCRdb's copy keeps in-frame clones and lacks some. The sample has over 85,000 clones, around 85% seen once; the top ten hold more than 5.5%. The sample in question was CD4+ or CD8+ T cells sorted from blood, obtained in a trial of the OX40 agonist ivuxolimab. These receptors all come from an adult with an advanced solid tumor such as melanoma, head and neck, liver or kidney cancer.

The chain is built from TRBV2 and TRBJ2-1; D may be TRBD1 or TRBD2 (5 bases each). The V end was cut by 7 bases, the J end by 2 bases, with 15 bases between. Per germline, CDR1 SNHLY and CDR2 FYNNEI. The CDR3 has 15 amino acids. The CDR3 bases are TGTGCCAGCACCGGGACCGTGAGTGCCTACAATGAGCAGTTCTTC. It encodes CASTGTVSAYNEQFF.

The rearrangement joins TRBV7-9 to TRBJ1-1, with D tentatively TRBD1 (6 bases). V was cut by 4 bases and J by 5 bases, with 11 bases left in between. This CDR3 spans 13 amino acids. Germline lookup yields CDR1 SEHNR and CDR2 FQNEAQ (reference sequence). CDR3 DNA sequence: TGTGCCAGCAGCTCCCGCCAGGGGACTGAAGCTTTCTTT. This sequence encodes CASSSRQGTEAFF.

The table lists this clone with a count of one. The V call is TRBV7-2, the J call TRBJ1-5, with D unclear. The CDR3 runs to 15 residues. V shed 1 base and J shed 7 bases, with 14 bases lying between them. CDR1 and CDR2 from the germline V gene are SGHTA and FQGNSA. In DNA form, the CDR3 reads TGTGCCAGCAGCTTAGTACCGGGCTGGAAGCAGCCCCAGCATTTT. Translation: CASSLVPGWKQPQHF.

The CDR3 DNA reads as TGTGCCTGGAGTGTACACGTAGGATCCTACGAGCAGTACTTC. The encoded protein is CAWSVHVGSYEQYF. The V call is TRBV30, the J call TRBJ2-7; D is uncertain. CDR1 GTSNPN and CDR2 SVGIG come from the germline V gene (reference sequence). Between the trimmed V and J ends, which lost 0 bases and 1 base, there was a span of 10 bases. This CDR3 is built from 14 residues. Full variable domain (outside the CDR3, taken from reference TRBV30 and TRBJ2-7): SQTIHQWPATLVQPVGSPLSLECTVEGTSNPNLYWYRQAAGRGLQLLFYSVGIGQISSEVPQNLSASRPQDRQFILSSKKLLLSDSGFYLCAWSVHVGSYEQYFGPGTRLTVT.

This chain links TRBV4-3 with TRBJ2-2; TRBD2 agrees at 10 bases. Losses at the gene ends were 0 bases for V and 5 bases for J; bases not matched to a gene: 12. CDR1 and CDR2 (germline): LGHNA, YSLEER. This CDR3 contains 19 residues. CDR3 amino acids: CASSQEAGKAGGRTGELFF. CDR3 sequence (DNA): TGCGCCAGCAGCCAAGAAGCGGGAAAAGCGGGAGGGCGAACCGGGGAGCTGTTTTTT.

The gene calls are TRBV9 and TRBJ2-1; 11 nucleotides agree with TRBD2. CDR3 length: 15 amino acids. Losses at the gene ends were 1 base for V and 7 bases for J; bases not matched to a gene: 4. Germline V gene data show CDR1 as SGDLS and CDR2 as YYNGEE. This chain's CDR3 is CASSVTSGSWNEQFF. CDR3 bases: TGTGCCAGCAGCGTAACTAGCGGGAGTTGGAATGAGCAGTTCTTC. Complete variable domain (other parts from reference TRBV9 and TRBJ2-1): DSGVTQTPKHLITATGQRVTLRCSPRSGDLSVYWYQQSLDQGLQFLIQYYNGEERAKGNILERFSAQQFPDLHSELNLSSLELGDSALYFCASSVTSGSWNEQFFGPGTRLTVL.